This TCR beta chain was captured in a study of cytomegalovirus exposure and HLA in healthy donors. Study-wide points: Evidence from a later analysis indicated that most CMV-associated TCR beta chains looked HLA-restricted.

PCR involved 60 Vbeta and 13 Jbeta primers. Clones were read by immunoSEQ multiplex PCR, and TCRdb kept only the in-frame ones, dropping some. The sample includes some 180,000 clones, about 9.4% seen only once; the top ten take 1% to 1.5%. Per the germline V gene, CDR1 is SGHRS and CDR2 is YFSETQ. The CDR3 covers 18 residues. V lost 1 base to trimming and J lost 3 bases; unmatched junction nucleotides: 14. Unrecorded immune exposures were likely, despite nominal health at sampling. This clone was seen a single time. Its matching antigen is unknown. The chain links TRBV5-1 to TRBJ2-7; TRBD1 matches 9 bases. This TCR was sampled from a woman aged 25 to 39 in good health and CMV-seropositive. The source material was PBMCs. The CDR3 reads CASSLKAFTGGGGYEQYF. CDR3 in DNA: TGCGCCAGCAGCTTGAAGGCCTTTACAGGGGGCGGGGGCTACGAGCAGTACTTC.